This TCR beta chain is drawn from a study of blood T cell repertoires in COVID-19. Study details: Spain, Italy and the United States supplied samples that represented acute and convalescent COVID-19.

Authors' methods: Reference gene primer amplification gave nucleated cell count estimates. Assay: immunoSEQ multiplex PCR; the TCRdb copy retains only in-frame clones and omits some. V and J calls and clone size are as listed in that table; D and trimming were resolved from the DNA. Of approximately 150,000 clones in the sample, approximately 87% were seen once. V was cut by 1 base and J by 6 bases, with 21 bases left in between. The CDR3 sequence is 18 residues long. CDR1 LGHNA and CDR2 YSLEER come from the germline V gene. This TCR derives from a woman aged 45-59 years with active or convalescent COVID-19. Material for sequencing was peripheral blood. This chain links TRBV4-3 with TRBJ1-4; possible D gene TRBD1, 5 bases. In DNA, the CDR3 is TGCGCCAGCAGCCAAGGAATCCAGGACATAATCTTCCATGAAAAACTGTTTTTT. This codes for CASSQGIQDIIFHEKLFF.